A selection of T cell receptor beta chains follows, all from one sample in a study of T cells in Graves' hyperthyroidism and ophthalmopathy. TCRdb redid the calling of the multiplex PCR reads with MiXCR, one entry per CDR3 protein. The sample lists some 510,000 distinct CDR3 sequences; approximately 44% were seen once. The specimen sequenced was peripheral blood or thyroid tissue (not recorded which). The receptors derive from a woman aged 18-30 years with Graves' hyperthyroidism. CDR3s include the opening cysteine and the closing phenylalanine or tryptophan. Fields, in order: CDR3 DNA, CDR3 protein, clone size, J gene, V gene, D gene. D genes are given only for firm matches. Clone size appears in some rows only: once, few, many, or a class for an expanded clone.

DNA: TGTGCCAGTAGTCCCCTACCCGGGACACCCGAAAAACTGTTTTTT; CDR3: CASSPLPGTPEKLFF; size: few; J: TRBJ1-4; V: TRBV19; D: NA
DNA: TGTGCCACCAGCACCCCAGGCGGGGTAGGATCACCCCTCCACTTT; CDR3: CATSTPGGVGSPLHF; size: many; J: TRBJ1-6; V: TRBV15; D: NA
DNA: TGCAGCGTCTCCGGGACAGGGACCAAGAACACTGAAGCTTTCTTT; CDR3: CSVSGTGTKNTEAFF; size: many; J: TRBJ1-1; V: TRBV29-1; D: TRBD1
DNA: TGTGCCAGCAGCCTTGACAGTAGCAATCAGCCCCAGCATTTT; CDR3: CASSLDSSNQPQHF; size: many; J: TRBJ1-5; V: TRBV7-9; D: NA
DNA: TGTGCCAGCAGTTTAGCGAGGAATCAGCCCCAGCATTTT; CDR3: CASSLARNQPQHF; size: many; J: TRBJ1-5; V: TRBV27; D: NA
DNA: TGTGCCAGCAGTGAACTGCGGGGGACAGTTTCCTACGAGCAGTACTTC; CDR3: CASSELRGTVSYEQYF; size: many; J: TRBJ2-7; V: TRBV25-1; D: NA
DNA: TGTGCCAGCAGTGAAGATGCGGATCAGCCCCAGCATTTT; CDR3: CASSEDADQPQHF; size: NA; J: TRBJ1-5; V: TRBV25-1; D: NA
DNA: TGTGCCAGCAGCTTAGTGGTGGGCTACACCTTC; CDR3: CASSLVVGYTF; size: NA; J: TRBJ1-2; V: TRBV7-9; D: NA
DNA: TGCGCCAGCAGCTCCTCACGCCGGGTGCCCAAGTTGGCTTTCTTT; CDR3: CASSSSRRVPKLAFF; size: NA; J: TRBJ1-1; V: TRBV5-1; D: NA
DNA: TGTGCCAGCCGGGAGGGGGGCCTTTTCGGGGAGCTGTTTTTT; CDR3: CASREGGLFGELFF; size: NA; J: TRBJ2-2; V: TRBV7-2; D: TRBD2
DNA: TGTGCCAGCAGTCCCGACAGGGGCGTTGGCAATCAGCCCCAGCATTTT; CDR3: CASSPDRGVGNQPQHF; size: few; J: TRBJ1-5; V: TRBV25-1; D: TRBD1
DNA: TGTGCCATCAGGAAAGCCCGGGTAGCGGGTTTCGACGAGCAGTACTTC; CDR3: CAIRKARVAGFDEQYF; size: few; J: TRBJ2-7; V: TRBV10-3; D: TRBD2
DNA: TGTGCCAGCAGCCAAGATACCGGGGATAGCAATCAGCCCCAGCATTTT; CDR3: CASSQDTGDSNQPQHF; size: NA; J: TRBJ1-5; V: TRBV7-2; D: NA
DNA: TGCAGTGCTAAGGAGTTTAGCGGGATGACTTTC; CDR3: CSAKEFSGMTF; size: NA; J: TRBJ2-6; V: TRBV20-1; D: TRBD2
DNA: TGCAGTGCTACGTACACTGAAGCTTTCTTT; CDR3: CSATYTEAFF; size: many; J: TRBJ1-1; V: TRBV20-1; D: NA
DNA: TGTGCCAGCAGCGGACGGACTAGCGGTCCCTACGAGCAGTACTTC; CDR3: CASSGRTSGPYEQYF; size: NA; J: TRBJ2-7; V: TRBV9; D: TRBD2
DNA: TGCAGCGTTGGGGACGGGCCATCCTACGAGCAGTACTTC; CDR3: CSVGDGPSYEQYF; size: many; J: TRBJ2-7; V: TRBV29-1; D: NA
DNA: TGTGCCATCAGTGAGTCGGGACTAGCGGGAGAGGACTCCCAGTACTTC; CDR3: CAISESGLAGEDSQYF; size: many; J: TRBJ2-5; V: TRBV10-3; D: TRBD2
DNA: TGTGCCAGCAGCCAAGATGCATTTGTCGACACTGAAGCTTTCTTT; CDR3: CASSQDAFVDTEAFF; size: many; J: TRBJ1-1; V: TRBV14; D: NA
DNA: TGTGCCAGCAGCTTAGCAGGGAACACTGAAGCTTTCTTT; CDR3: CASSLAGNTEAFF; size: many; J: TRBJ1-1; V: TRBV5-1; D: NA
DNA: TGTGCCAGCAGTGAAGTGGCCGGAGAAGAGACCCAGTACTTC; CDR3: CASSEVAGEETQYF; size: NA; J: TRBJ2-5; V: TRBV2; D: NA
DNA: TGTGCCAGTAGTAGAGAACAGTACGCTGTGACCTTAAACTATGGCTACACCTTC; CDR3: CASSREQYAVTLNYGYTF; size: NA; J: TRBJ1-2; V: TRBV19; D: NA
DNA: TGTGCCAGCAGCGTAGGTCACACGACTTACGAGCAGTACTTC; CDR3: CASSVGHTTYEQYF; size: few; J: TRBJ2-7; V: TRBV9; D: NA
DNA: TGTGCCAGCAGCTTGGCCGGGCTAGGGGAGGAAAAACTGTTTTTT; CDR3: CASSLAGLGEEKLFF; size: NA; J: TRBJ1-4; V: TRBV5-4; D: NA
DNA: TGTGCCAGCAGCTTATTGGGTGGAAACACCATATATTTT; CDR3: CASSLLGGNTIYF; size: NA; J: TRBJ1-3; V: TRBV11-2; D: NA
DNA: TGTGCCAGCAGTCCGATAGGTCCCTACGAGCAGTACTTC; CDR3: CASSPIGPYEQYF; size: few; J: TRBJ2-7; V: TRBV25-1; D: NA
DNA: TGCGCCAGCAGCTTGGACAGGACAGGGCAGTACTTC; CDR3: CASSLDRTGQYF; size: NA; J: TRBJ2-7; V: TRBV5-1; D: TRBD1
DNA: TGTGCCAGTAGCTTCGGGGAGCCCCAAGAGACCCAGTACTTC; CDR3: CASSFGEPQETQYF; size: NA; J: TRBJ2-5; V: TRBV19; D: NA
DNA: TGTGCCAGCGAGGGGCACCGGAATGAAAAACTGTTTTTT; CDR3: CASEGHRNEKLFF; size: NA; J: TRBJ1-4; V: TRBV25-1; D: NA
DNA: TGTGCCATCAGTGAGAGGGAACCGTATAGCAATCAGCCCCAGCATTTT; CDR3: CAISEREPYSNQPQHF; size: NA; J: TRBJ1-5; V: TRBV10-3; D: NA
DNA: TGTGCCAGCAGCCAGTCTCTGGTGGGGGGCGAAAAACTGTTTTTT; CDR3: CASSQSLVGGEKLFF; size: NA; J: TRBJ1-4; V: TRBV7-2; D: NA
DNA: TGCGCCAGCAGCTTGGGGCAGATTCACTACGAGCAGTACTTC; CDR3: CASSLGQIHYEQYF; size: few; J: TRBJ2-7; V: TRBV5-1; D: NA
DNA: TGCAGTGCTAGCGCTCCTCGGGGACAGGGGGATGTTGGCTACACCTTC; CDR3: CSASAPRGQGDVGYTF; size: NA; J: TRBJ1-2; V: TRBV20-1; D: TRBD1
DNA: TGTGCCGTCGGGACTAGCGGGAGAGAAGATACGCAGTATTTT; CDR3: CAVGTSGREDTQYF; size: NA; J: TRBJ2-3; V: TRBV10-3; D: TRBD2
DNA: TGTGCCATCAGTGAGCAGGGGTACGGCACTGAAGCTTTCTTT; CDR3: CAISEQGYGTEAFF; size: many; J: TRBJ1-1; V: TRBV10-3; D: NA
DNA: TGTGCCAGCAGTTTGTGGCAGGGGGCTTTCACTGAAGCTTTCTTT; CDR3: CASSLWQGAFTEAFF; size: few; J: TRBJ1-1; V: TRBV7-9; D: TRBD1
DNA: TGCAGTGCTAGTCCGGGGAAGTCTCAGCCCCAGCATTTT; CDR3: CSASPGKSQPQHF; size: many; J: TRBJ1-5; V: TRBV20-1; D: NA
DNA: TGTGCCAGCAGCTTAGGGATCGATTCACCCCTCCACTTT; CDR3: CASSLGIDSPLHF; size: many; J: TRBJ1-6; V: TRBV7-3; D: NA
DNA: TGTGCCAGCAGTTATAGGGGCGGGGGATCCTACGAGCAGTACTTC; CDR3: CASSYRGGGSYEQYF; size: few; J: TRBJ2-7; V: TRBV6-5; D: TRBD2
DNA: TGCGCCAGCAGTCGTGCTGGGGACAGCTCCACCGGGGAGCTGTTTTTT; CDR3: CASSRAGDSSTGELFF; size: few; J: TRBJ2-2; V: TRBV7-9; D: TRBD1
DNA: TGTGCCAGCAGTCACAGCATCCGCGAGCAGTACTTC; CDR3: CASSHSIREQYF; size: NA; J: TRBJ2-7; V: TRBV2; D: NA
DNA: TGTGCCATCAGTCCGCAGGCCCCTGCAAGCACTGAAGCTTTCTTT; CDR3: CAISPQAPASTEAFF; size: many; J: TRBJ1-1; V: TRBV10-3; D: NA
DNA: TGTGCCAGCAGCATACTTAGCGGGATCACCGGGGAGCTGTTTTTT; CDR3: CASSILSGITGELFF; size: NA; J: TRBJ2-2; V: TRBV7-9; D: TRBD2
DNA: TGTGCCACCAGCAGAGAGAAAGGGGAATTGTTTTTT; CDR3: CATSREKGELFF; size: NA; J: TRBJ1-4; V: TRBV15; D: NA
DNA: TGTGCCAGCAGTGAACTCGCGGGGGACACTGAAGCTTTCTTT; CDR3: CASSELAGDTEAFF; size: NA; J: TRBJ1-1; V: TRBV25-1; D: NA
DNA: TGTGCCAGCAGTTATACAGGGGGTCAGCCCCAGCATTTT; CDR3: CASSYTGGQPQHF; size: few; J: TRBJ1-5; V: TRBV6-6; D: TRBD1
DNA: TGCAGTGCTAGAGAGGGGAGCGAAAAACTGTTTTTT; CDR3: CSAREGSEKLFF; size: few; J: TRBJ1-4; V: TRBV20-1; D: NA